This T cell receptor (beta chain) derives from a study of Ad26.COV2.S vaccination and SARS-CoV-2 variants. Whole-study context: Donor participated within the Ad26.COV2.S arm of the COV1001 trial.

The CDR3 runs to 14 residues. V lost 6 bases and J 1 base, leaving 12 bases between the germline ends. Germline V gene data show CDR1 as MNHEY and CDR2 as SVGAGI. The treatment: over 15 received Ad26.COV2.S at low or high dose, single or two shots; 5 received placebo; per-sample allocation not given. Collection of the samples took place on day 63 after the first injection of vaccine or placebo. Clones were sequenced by immunoSEQ multiplex PCR, and TCRdb holds only the in-frame ones, with some missing. The sample comprises 350,000 to 500,000 clones, less than 95% of which are singletons, and less than 4.5% rests with the top ten.

This specimen consisted of peripheral blood, obtained in a trial of Ad26.COV2.S vaccine versus placebo. This TCR was sampled from a person between 18 and 60 years old who received the Ad26.COV2.S COVID-19 vaccine or a placebo. The chain carries TRBV6-5 and TRBJ1-1; no firm D call. CDR3 loop: CASRPGPQNTEAFF. CDR3 DNA sequence: TGTGCCAGCAGACCGGGTCCACAGAACACTGAAGCTTTCTTT.